One sample yielded the 10 T cell receptor beta chains listed below, sequenced in a study of CD8+ T cells in alopecia areata (dated by TCRdb to between 2018 and 2020). Receptor libraries were prepared by the immunoSEQ multiplex PCR assay. For TCR sequencing, RNA was extracted from every sample and reverse transcribed into cDNA to serve as template. In its TCRdb copy, this immuneACCESS table keeps in-frame sequences only and misses some clones. Where compared with another copy, unresolved V genes explain less than half of these, and the others have no known cause. The sample table shows some 220,000 clones, and about 58% are seen once. Approximately 1.4% of the sample is in the top ten clones. Sample time point, as interpreted from the label and publication: around 29 days on oral tofacitinib. The treatment or condition label for this specimen denotes: oral pan-JAK inhibitor, 5-10 mg twice daily. Here the sequenced sample was CD4+ T cells sorted from blood, taken at week 4, from a patient treated with tofacitinib. Receptor source: a human donor with alopecia areata.

The J gene is TRBJ1-5, the V gene TRBV29-1; 7 bases fit TRBD1. This CDR3 contains 14 residues. Germline values: CDR1 SQVTM, CDR2 ANQGSEA. Unmatched junction bases numbered 6, after V lost 7 bases and J lost 0 bases. CDR3 sequence: CSAGDRDSNQPQHF. CDR3 sequence (DNA): TGCAGCGCCGGGGACAGAGATAGCAATCAGCCCCAGCATTTT.

V and J are TRBV30 and TRBJ1-1; D is uncertain. Germline CDR1 GTSNPN, CDR2 SVGIG (reference sequence). The CDR3 runs 13 residues. With 0 bases removed from V and 6 bases from J, the gap between germline ends came to 11 bases. CDR3 nucleotide sequence: TGTGCCTGGAGTGTTATGGAGGAGGCTGAAGCTTTCTTT. Protein product: CAWSVMEEAEAFF.

This clone was detected a few times. The rearrangement joins TRBV19 to TRBJ1-1; D may be TRBD1 (5 bases). Germline V CDR1 and CDR2: LNHDA, SQIVND (reference sequence). The CDR3 runs to 12 residues. V lost 4 bases and J lost 8, with 11 bases in between. The CDR3 DNA is TGTGCCAGTAGTACGAGACAGTACGAAGCTTTCTTT. Protein sequence: CASSTRQYEAFF.

The V gene is TRBV5-1, the J gene TRBJ1-4, with 7 positions matching TRBD1. This CDR3 region has 15 residues. Germline V lookup: CDR1 SGHRS, CDR2 YFSETQ. J lost 6 bases, V lost 0 bases, and 5 bases had no gene match. The CDR3 DNA follows: TGCGCCAGCAGCTTGGCCGGGACAGTCGATGAAAAACTGTTTTTT. It codes for CASSLAGTVDEKLFF.

This chain links TRBV29-1 with TRBJ2-1; weak D call: TRBD2 (5 bases). The CDR3 has 12 residues. Germline values: CDR1 SQVTM, CDR2 ANQGSEA. The germline V and J ends were trimmed by 6 bases and 6 bases, with 12 bases remaining between them. The CDR3 sequence is CSVRPTSNEQFF. The CDR3 nucleotides are TGCAGCGTGAGGCCTACTAGCAATGAGCAGTTCTTC.

V and J are TRBV7-9 and TRBJ2-3; the D gene is possibly TRBD2 (5 bases). The V and J ends lost 1 base and 2 bases respectively, with 10 bases between them. Germline lookup yields CDR1 SEHNR and CDR2 FQNEAQ (reference sequence). CDR3 length: 15 residues. The CDR3 DNA sequence: TGTGCCAGCAGCTTAGAGGGAGCGGCCACAGATACGCAGTATTTT. It translates to CASSLEGAATDTQYF.

The chain couples TRBV4-1 to TRBJ2-1, with unresolved D. The CDR3 is 14 residues long. The V gene lost 3 bases and the J gene lost 8 bases, with 14 bases spanning the gap. Germline V CDR1 and CDR2: MGHRA, YSYEKL. CDR3 coding DNA: TGCGCCAGCAGCCACCTATACCCCAAGGATGAGCAGTTCTTC. This gives the protein CASSHLYPKDEQFF.

This clone appeared a few times. The gene calls are TRBV10-1 and TRBJ2-3, with D perhaps matching TRBD1 or TRBD2 (6 bases each). This CDR3 is built from 12 residues. V lost 8 bases and J lost 7, with 13 bases in between. From germline, CDR1 is WNHNN and CDR2 SYGVQD (reference sequence). Here the CDR3 reads CASGTGRNTQYF. The CDR3 coding sequence is TGCGCCAGCGGTACAGGGAGGAATACGCAGTATTTT.

This clone was observed a single time. The chain employs TRBV29-1 and TRBJ1-1; tentative D call: TRBD1 (6 bases). The CDR3 extends over 14 amino acids. The V and J ends lost 3 bases and 2 bases respectively, with 13 bases between them. Germline V gene lookup returns CDR1 SQVTM and CDR2 ANQGSEA. The CDR3 nucleotides read TGCAGCGTTGAGACGCGACAGGCAAACACTGAAGCTTTCTTT. Amino acid sequence: CSVETRQANTEAFF.

The V gene is TRBV6-1, the J gene TRBJ2-5; the match to TRBD1 covers 7 bases. The length of the CDR3 is 14 residues. Germline trimming cut 6 bases from V and 5 bases from J; bases unmatched to any gene: 9. The V gene's germline CDR1 is MNHNS and CDR2 SASEGT. The CDR3 nucleotides read TGTGCCAGCAGAGAGACAGGGTACGGCGAGACCCAGTACTTC. Translating gives CASRETGYGETQYF.